Listed here are 22 T cell receptor beta chains from one sample, sequenced in a study of shared clonotypes between healthy human individuals. Here immunoSEQ multiplex PCR was the method, and the copy in TCRdb shows in-frame clones only, minus some. The profile shows about 1.5 million clones, approximately 96% of them singletons. Sequenced material: naive CD4+ T cells sorted from blood. Stated subset: CD45RA+ positively selected. All receptors derive from a young man in good health.

The rearrangement joins TRBV15 to TRBJ2-4, with 10 bases that match TRBD1. Germline V CDR1 and CDR2: LNHNV, YYDKDF (reference sequence). The trim removed 0 bases at V and 1 base at J, leaving 3 bases unmatched. This CDR3 is 17 amino acids long. Written as DNA, the CDR3 is TGTGCCACCAGCAGAGAGACAGGGGGCGTTGCCAAAAACATTCAGTACTTC. Its translation: CATSRETGGVAKNIQYF.

This rearrangement joins TRBV5-6 to TRBJ2-7; the match to TRBD1 covers 9 bases. The length of the CDR3 is 17 residues. V gave up 0 bases and J gave up 6 bases; unmatched junction bases: 13. Germline V CDR1 and CDR2: SGHDT, YYEEEE. CDR3 protein: CASSLGHLQGASLEQYF. The DNA for the CDR3 is TGTGCCAGCAGCTTGGGCCACTTACAGGGGGCAAGCCTCGAGCAGTACTTC.

This clone was detected once. The rearrangement uses TRBV23-1 and TRBJ2-1; 10 nucleotides line up with TRBD2. TRBV23-1 is identified as an open reading frame with a role that is uncertain. V dropped 0 bases and J dropped 9; count of bases not matched to a gene: 14. The CDR3 consists of 18 residues. The CDR3 is CASSQSRAGGPFPSEQFF. CDR3 nucleotides: TGCGCCAGCAGTCAATCTCGAGCGGGAGGGCCTTTTCCCAGTGAGCAGTTCTTC.

The gene calls are TRBV14 and TRBJ1-1; D is ambiguous. Germline loops: CDR1 SGHDN, CDR2 FVKESK. The CDR3 is 16 amino acids. Trimming left V 1 base short and J 3 bases short, with 15 bases between. The CDR3, as DNA: TGTGCCAGCAGCCAAGTCTTAGGTTTCTCGGACACTGAAGCTTTCTTT. It translates to CASSQVLGFSDTEAFF.

The chain has TRBV9 and TRBJ2-7, with 12 positions matching TRBD1. V trimming: 4 bases; J trimming: 6 bases; junction bases outside the gene matches: 11. CDR1 is SGDLS and CDR2 is YYNGEE in the germline V gene. The CDR3 runs to 16 residues. The CDR3 region has the DNA TGTGCCAGCAGCTTACTCCCGGGACAGGGGGCGGGCGAGCAGTACTTC. Amino acid sequence: CASSLLPGQGAGEQYF.

The V and J genes are TRBV28 and TRBJ2-1, with D maybe TRBD2 (6 bases). Trimming took 2 bases from V and 6 from J, leaving 14 bases between them. CDR3 length equals 15 residues. Germline V gives CDR1 MDHEN, CDR2 SYDVKM. As DNA, the CDR3 is TGTGCCAGCAGTTTACCCCTCGGGGGACTCAATGAGCAGTTCTTC. This codes for CASSLPLGGLNEQFF.

This clone appeared once. J is TRBJ2-1 and V is TRBV7-6; TRBD2 agrees at 12 bases. The CDR3 has 16 amino acids. Germline CDR1 reads SGHVS; CDR2 reads FNYEAQ. The ends lost 2 bases at V and 9 bases at J; junction bases unmatched: 8. The CDR3 DNA reads as TGTGCCAGCAGCTTATCGGCTAGCGGGAGGGCCACTGAGCAGTTCTTC. It encodes CASSLSASGRATEQFF.

This sequence joins TRBV5-6 and TRBJ2-3; D gene uncertain. V lost 4 bases, J lost 1 base, and 7 bases lay in between. Germline V CDR1 and CDR2: SGHDT, YYEEEE. This CDR3 is built from 13 residues. The CDR3 here is CASSPAGTDTQYF. The CDR3 nucleotides read TGTGCCAGCAGCCCTGCGGGCACAGATACGCAGTATTTT.

J is TRBJ1-4 and V is TRBV7-2; D is ambiguous. The CDR3 has 14 residues. CDR1 is SGHTA, CDR2 FQGNSA, per germline. The V and J ends lost 2 bases and 2 bases respectively, with 6 bases between them. CDR3: CASSLSGTNEKLFF. The CDR3 nucleotides are TGTGCCAGCAGCTTATCGGGGACTAATGAAAAACTGTTTTTT.

The chain links TRBV18 to TRBJ1-2; possibly TRBD1 for D (5 bases). V was shortened by 3 bases and J by 5 bases, with 22 bases between the two germline ends. The germline V gene encodes CDR1 KGHSH and CDR2 LQKENI. The CDR3 covers 17 residues. CDR3 sequence (DNA): TGTGCCAGCTCACCCCTTAGAGGGGCACCGGCAGGTTATGGCTACACCTTC. Its translation: CASSPLRGAPAGYGYTF.

The chain has TRBV9 and TRBJ2-1; D is tentatively TRBD1 or TRBD2 (7 bases each). V lost 0 bases and J lost 6, with 22 bases in between. CDR3 length equals 18 residues. Germline CDR1 SGDLS, CDR2 YYNGEE. In nucleotides, the CDR3 is TGTGCCAGCAGCGTAGGAAGGCTCGGGGGGCCAGGGGGCAATGAGCAGTTCTTC. This translates into CASSVGRLGGPGGNEQFF.

The CDR3 sequence is CASRDPKSTDTQYF. CDR3 nucleotide sequence: TGCGCCAGCAGGGACCCCAAGAGCACAGATACGCAGTATTTT. This chain links TRBV10-2 with TRBJ2-3; D gene ambiguous. Trimming took 6 bases from V and 0 from J, leaving 10 bases between them. CDR1 and CDR2 from the germline V gene are WSHSY and SAAADI. The CDR3 consists of 14 residues.

This chain links TRBV19 with TRBJ2-7; D is tentatively TRBD1 or TRBD2 (5 bases each). CDR3 length: 14 amino acids. V gave up 4 bases and J gave up 6 bases, with 16 bases separating them. In germline, CDR1 is LNHDA, CDR2 SQIVND (reference sequence). CDR3 region: CASSSRGESGEQYF. As DNA, the CDR3 is TGTGCCAGTAGTAGTCGAGGGGAATCTGGCGAGCAGTACTTC.

The chain has TRBV5-6 and TRBJ2-2; D is unclear. The germline V gene encodes CDR1 SGHDT and CDR2 YYEEEE. This CDR3 is 15 amino acids long. V was clipped by 1 base and J by 4 bases, with 11 bases between them. CDR3 sequence (DNA): TGTGCCAGCAGCTTGAGGCAGTCGAGCACCGGGGAGCTGTTTTTT. This encodes CASSLRQSSTGELFF.

In this sample, this clone turned up once. In DNA, the CDR3 is TGTGCCAGCCAGAGGCAGGGGGTCTACGAGCAGTACTTC. As protein: CASQRQGVYEQYF. The V and J genes are TRBV27 and TRBJ2-7; 7 bases line up with TRBD1. Trimming took 8 bases from V and 3 from J; bases not matched to a gene: 7. The CDR3 consists of 13 residues. Germline CDR1 MNHEY, CDR2 SMNVEV (reference sequence).

The chain links TRBV5-1 to TRBJ2-4; maybe TRBD1 (6 bases). Germline CDR1 SGHRS, CDR2 YFSETQ. The CDR3 is 13 residues long. V was shortened by 5 bases and J by 6 bases, with 12 bases between the two germline ends. The CDR3 bases are TGCGCCAGCAGGTTCGACAGGTCAAACATTCAGTACTTC. It specifies CASRFDRSNIQYF.

With regard to this clone: Other DNA sequences in the same sample also yield this CDR3. J is TRBJ2-3 and V is TRBV27; no clear D. This CDR3 is 12 amino acids long. Germline values: CDR1 MNHEY, CDR2 SMNVEV (reference sequence). Deletions cut 5 bases from V and 3 bases from J, with 6 bases between. The CDR3 here is CASSLGTDTQYF. CDR3 bases: TGTGCCAGCAGTCTTGGGACAGATACGCAGTATTTT.

The rearrangement uses TRBV28 and TRBJ1-1; weak D call: TRBD1 (6 bases). Germline V gene lookup returns CDR1 MDHEN and CDR2 SYDVKM. V gave up 4 bases and J gave up 0 bases, with 9 bases separating them. The CDR3 length is 14 residues. The CDR3 sequence: CASSSPGVNTEAFF. For the CDR3, the DNA is TGTGCCAGCAGTTCCCCAGGGGTGAACACTGAAGCTTTCTTT.

This chain connects TRBV15 to TRBJ2-3; 9 nucleotides agree with TRBD2. The ends lost 1 base at V and 1 base at J; junction bases unmatched: 18. The CDR3 is made up of 21 amino acids. The germline V gene has CDR1 LNHNV and CDR2 YYDKDF (reference sequence). CDR3 DNA sequence: TGTGCCACCAGCAGAGTTACGGTCTGGACTTGGCGGGAGGGTGGCACAGATACGCAGTATTTT. The encoded protein is CATSRVTVWTWREGGTDTQYF. Using reference TRBV15 and TRBJ2-3 for the parts outside the CDR3, the full variable domain is DAMVIQNPRYQVTQFGKPVTLSCSQTLNHNVMYWYQQKSSQAPKLLFHYYDKDFNNEADTPDNFQSRRPNTSFCFLDIRSPGLGDTAMYLCATSRVTVWTWREGGTDTQYFGPGTRLTVL.

The chain joins TRBV13 to TRBJ2-5; the match to TRBD1 covers 7 bases. The CDR3 length is 14 residues. With 5 bases clipped from V and 1 base from J, the junction kept 4 bases outside the gene matches. Germline loops: CDR1 PRHDT, CDR2 FYEKMQ (reference sequence). The CDR3 DNA sequence: TGTGCCAGCAGCCGCCGGGACAGCCAAGAGACCCAGTACTTC. Translated: CASSRRDSQETQYF. Drawing the rest from reference TRBV13 and TRBJ2-5, the complete variable domain is AAGVIQSPRHLIKEKRETATLKCYPIPRHDTVYWYQQGPGQDPQFLISFYEKMQSDKGSIPDRFSAQQFSDYHSELNMSSLELGDSALYFCASSRRDSQETQYFGPGTRLLVL.

This clone showed up just once. This chain uses TRBV2 with TRBJ2-3; 7 bases fit TRBD2. The V segment lost 7 bases and the J segment 0 bases; nucleotides outside the gene matches: 7. Looked up from germline, CDR1 is SNHLY and CDR2 is FYNNEI. This CDR3 has 15 amino acids. The CDR3 spells CASKASGMSTDTQYF. The CDR3 bases are TGTGCCAGCAAGGCTAGCGGAATGAGCACAGATACGCAGTATTTT.

This chain uses TRBV30 with TRBJ2-7; 7 bases agree with TRBD1. Losses at the gene ends were 3 bases for V and 2 bases for J; bases not matched to a gene: 19. Germline V CDR1 and CDR2: GTSNPN, SVGIG (reference sequence). The CDR3 is made up of 18 amino acids. The CDR3 DNA reads TGTGCCTGGAGCTCCTATCGCCTCCGGGACAGCGTCACCTACGAGCAGTACTTC. Translating gives CAWSSYRLRDSVTYEQYF. The variable domain in full, with the rest retrieved from reference TRBV30 and TRBJ2-7, is SQTIHQWPATLVQPVGSPLSLECTVEGTSNPNLYWYRQAAGRGLQLLFYSVGIGQISSEVPQNLSASRPQDRQFILSSKKLLLSDSGFYLCAWSSYRLRDSVTYEQYFGPGTRLTVT.